This TCR beta chain emerged from a study of early T cells in non-severe SARS-CoV-2 infection. About the study: Alpha and beta chains were unpaired, from unsorted whole-blood bulk RNA.

This CDR3 spans 14 amino acids. This clonotype was observed a few times. Its antigen is not identified. Overall study results and limits: The VDJdb matching leaned toward anti-spike CD8 responses and overlooked private and CD4 specificities.

Unique molecular identifiers were attached to individual cDNA molecules. TCRdb re-derived calls from the 5' RACE reads in MiXCR, one entry per CDR3 protein. The sample lists 70,000 to 85,000 distinct CDR3 sequences, roughly an eighth occurring once. The sequence derives from an adult who was a healthcare worker with PCR-confirmed SARS-CoV-2 infection or an uninfected control (not recorded which). The donor label of this sample is uncertain. The sequenced sample was whole blood, obtained at baseline. The chain uses TRBV12-2 and TRBJ1-5. TRBV12-2 is classified as a pseudogene. The CDR3, as DNA: TGTGCAAGTCGCTTAGGGGTTCTCAATCAGCCCCAGCATTTT. This gives the protein CASRLGVLNQPQHF.